This TCR beta chain is drawn from a study of blood T cell repertoires in COVID-19. About the research overall: Some COVID-19 samples were acute and others convalescent; all came from the United States, Italy and Spain.

Sequenced by immunoSEQ multiplex PCR; TCRdb stores in-frame clones only, minus some. Here the sample spans 95,000 to 150,000 clones, about 90% being singletons. V lost 6 bases and J lost 4, with 18 bases in between. The germline V gene has CDR1 MNHEY and CDR2 SVGAGI. This CDR3 contains 15 residues. V gene TRBV6-5 combines with J gene TRBJ2-5; perhaps TRBD1 as D (6 bases). This clonotype was obtained from a woman aged 55-69 years with COVID-19, enrolled during active disease. The sequencing input was peripheral blood. The CDR3 loop reads CASSIGGGRGETQYF. DNA for the CDR3: TGTGCCAGCAGCATAGGAGGAGGCAGGGGAGAGACCCAGTACTTC.